This is a list of T cell receptor beta chains from one sample in a study of CD4+ T cells in melanoma. Libraries were prepared by immunoSEQ multiplex PCR; TCRdb keeps only in-frame clonotypes and omits some of them. The table has approximately 9,900 clones, 55% to 75% seen once. The specimen was cells from a culture (not recorded whether cultured in vitro). These receptors were obtained from a human donor with melanoma. The CDR3 runs from the conserved cysteine through the conserved F or W. The order of the fields is J gene, D gene, V gene, clone size, CDR3 protein, CDR3 DNA. The D gene is left open where the match is weak. Only part of the rows carry a size: once, few, many, or a class if the clone is expanded.

J gene: TRBJ2-2; D gene: -; V gene: TRBV6-5; clone size: once; CDR3 protein: CASSYSRRTNTGELFF; CDR3 DNA: TGTGCCAGCAGTTACTCCAGACGGACGAACACCGGGGAGCTGTTTTTT
J gene: TRBJ2-3; D gene: -; V gene: TRBV12-5; clone size: few; CDR3 protein: CASASSGADTQYF; CDR3 DNA: TGTGCTAGTGCATCTTCGGGGGCAGATACGCAGTATTTT
J gene: TRBJ1-6; D gene: -; V gene: TRBV30; clone size: -; CDR3 protein: CAWSVGWTDSPLHF; CDR3 DNA: TGTGCCTGGAGTGTCGGGTGGACGGATTCACCCCTCCACTTT
J gene: TRBJ2-1; D gene: -; V gene: TRBV9; clone size: -; CDR3 protein: CASNRNPTYLYNEQFF; CDR3 DNA: TGTGCCAGCAATAGAAACCCGACCTACCTCTACAATGAGCAGTTCTTC
J gene: TRBJ1-2; D gene: -; V gene: TRBV2; clone size: -; CDR3 protein: CASSGGPGYTF; CDR3 DNA: TGTGCCAGCAGTGGGGGGCCTGGCTACACCTTC
J gene: TRBJ2-5; D gene: TRBD1; V gene: TRBV7-9; clone size: -; CDR3 protein: CASSAGTGGPMGYQETQYF; CDR3 DNA: TGTGCCAGCAGCGCCGGGACAGGGGGCCCGATGGGGTACCAAGAGACCCAGTACTTC
J gene: TRBJ1-2; D gene: -; V gene: TRBV6-1; clone size: -; CDR3 protein: CASSPSGVYGYTF; CDR3 DNA: TGTGCCAGCAGCCCATCCGGAGTCTATGGCTACACCTTC
J gene: TRBJ2-1; D gene: -; V gene: TRBV2; clone size: -; CDR3 protein: CASTRGGTTLNEQFF; CDR3 DNA: TGTGCCAGCACAAGGGGGGGGACCACCCTTAATGAGCAGTTCTTC
J gene: TRBJ1-1; D gene: -; V gene: TRBV5-6; clone size: once; CDR3 protein: CASSLGGFEAFF; CDR3 DNA: TGTGCCAGCAGCTTGGGAGGGTTTGAAGCTTTCTTT
J gene: TRBJ1-1; D gene: -; V gene: TRBV10-2; clone size: -; CDR3 protein: CASSDPSGNTEAFF; CDR3 DNA: TGCGCCAGCAGTGACCCCTCAGGGAACACTGAAGCTTTCTTT